Listed below are T cell receptor beta chains from one sample, sequenced in a study of response to subunit inactivated influenza vaccine. TCRdb redid the calling of the RT-PCR reads with MiXCR, one entry per CDR3 protein. Among approximately 500,000 distinct CDR3 sequences listed, over 10% were seen once. This material consisted of PBMCs from blood, taken roughly 45 days after vaccination. All receptors derive from a man aged 50-59 years who received an inactivated influenza vaccine. CDR3s include the opening cysteine and the closing phenylalanine or tryptophan. The D gene is left open where the match is weak. Size tells how often a clone was seen (once, few, many) or the class of an expanded clone, and some rows leave it out.

abundance: NA; v_gene: TRBV12-3/TRBV12-4; d_gene: NA; j_gene: TRBJ1-2; CDR3aa: CASSLRGYFYGYTF; CDR3nt: TGTGCCAGCAGTTTAAGGGGCTACTTCTATGGCTACACCTTC
abundance: NA; v_gene: TRBV20-1; d_gene: TRBD2; j_gene: TRBJ2-4; CDR3aa: CSAIAGLESIQYF; CDR3nt: TGCAGTGCTATAGCGGGGCTGGAAAGCATTCAGTACTTC
abundance: NA; v_gene: TRBV10-3; d_gene: NA; j_gene: TRBJ2-7; CDR3aa: CAIREGYEQYF; CDR3nt: TGTGCCATCAGAGAGGGATACGAGCAGTACTTC
abundance: NA; v_gene: TRBV29-1; d_gene: TRBD1; j_gene: TRBJ2-5; CDR3aa: CSVQGVSQETQYF; CDR3nt: TGCAGCGTACAGGGGGTGAGCCAAGAGACCCAGTACTTC
abundance: few; v_gene: TRBV4-2; d_gene: NA; j_gene: TRBJ2-7; CDR3aa: CASSQYAGTSTYEQYF; CDR3nt: TGTGCCAGCAGCCAATATGCCGGGACGTCGACCTACGAGCAGTACTTC
abundance: many; v_gene: TRBV5-6; d_gene: TRBD2; j_gene: TRBJ2-2; CDR3aa: CASSGAGVHTGELFF; CDR3nt: TGTGCCAGCAGCGGAGCGGGGGTTCACACCGGGGAGCTGTTTTTT
abundance: few; v_gene: TRBV10-3; d_gene: NA; j_gene: TRBJ1-2; CDR3aa: CAIGQRNNYGYTF; CDR3nt: TGTGCCATTGGACAGCGAAACAACTATGGCTACACCTTC
abundance: NA; v_gene: TRBV5-1; d_gene: NA; j_gene: TRBJ1-2; CDR3aa: CASSLGHGDYGYTF; CDR3nt: TGCGCCAGCAGCTTAGGACACGGAGACTATGGCTACACCTTC
abundance: NA; v_gene: TRBV20-1; d_gene: NA; j_gene: TRBJ2-1; CDR3aa: CSARERAADEQFF; CDR3nt: TGCAGTGCTAGAGAGCGGGCTGCCGATGAGCAGTTCTTC
abundance: few; v_gene: TRBV7-2; d_gene: TRBD2; j_gene: TRBJ2-7; CDR3aa: CASSLVVLAGVEQYF; CDR3nt: TGTGCCAGCAGCCTTGTAGTACTAGCGGGGGTGGAGCAGTACTTC
abundance: NA; v_gene: TRBV20-1; d_gene: NA; j_gene: TRBJ2-5; CDR3aa: CSARDRTLRQETQYF; CDR3nt: TGCAGTGCTAGAGATCGCACACTCCGACAAGAGACCCAGTACTTC
abundance: NA; v_gene: TRBV20-1; d_gene: TRBD2; j_gene: TRBJ2-1; CDR3aa: CSAPKPPLAGGLNEQFF; CDR3nt: TGCAGTGCCCCCAAGCCCCCCCTAGCGGGAGGATTGAATGAGCAGTTCTTC
abundance: many; v_gene: TRBV4-2; d_gene: NA; j_gene: TRBJ2-3; CDR3aa: CASSPPDDTQYF; CDR3nt: TGTGCCAGCAGCCCCCCCGACGATACGCAGTATTTT
abundance: NA; v_gene: TRBV27; d_gene: TRBD1; j_gene: TRBJ2-1; CDR3aa: CASSPLEGGPNNEQFF; CDR3nt: TGTGCCAGCAGCCCCCTGGAAGGGGGCCCCAACAATGAGCAGTTCTTC
abundance: few; v_gene: TRBV10-3; d_gene: NA; j_gene: TRBJ2-2; CDR3aa: CAPQRTGGKTGELFF; CDR3nt: TGTGCCCCCCAACGAACGGGGGGCAAGACCGGGGAGCTGTTTTTT
abundance: few; v_gene: TRBV9; d_gene: NA; j_gene: TRBJ2-2; CDR3aa: CASSPWSRMNTGELFF; CDR3nt: TGTGCCAGCAGCCCCTGGAGTCGGATGAACACCGGGGAGCTGTTTTTT
abundance: NA; v_gene: TRBV20-1; d_gene: NA; j_gene: TRBJ1-1; CDR3aa: CSGFQGRNTEAFF; CDR3nt: TGCAGTGGTTTTCAGGGGCGGAACACTGAAGCTTTCTTT
abundance: few; v_gene: TRBV28; d_gene: TRBD2; j_gene: TRBJ2-7; CDR3aa: CASSFSGRAVREQYF; CDR3nt: TGTGCCAGCAGCTTTAGCGGGAGGGCCGTTCGTGAGCAGTACTTC
abundance: few; v_gene: TRBV20-1; d_gene: NA; j_gene: TRBJ2-7; CDR3aa: CSARSGFYEQYF; CDR3nt: TGCAGTGCTAGATCCGGGTTCTACGAGCAGTACTTC
abundance: NA; v_gene: TRBV28; d_gene: NA; j_gene: TRBJ2-2; CDR3aa: CASLGGANTGELFF; CDR3nt: TGTGCCAGTTTAGGGGGAGCGAACACCGGGGAGCTGTTTTTT
abundance: NA; v_gene: TRBV6-2/TRBV6-3; d_gene: NA; j_gene: TRBJ1-5; CDR3aa: CASSYQSNQPQHF; CDR3nt: TGTGCCAGCAGTTACCAGAGCAATCAGCCCCAGCATTTT
abundance: few; v_gene: TRBV6-1; d_gene: NA; j_gene: TRBJ1-5; CDR3aa: CASSQKGSNQPQHF; CDR3nt: TGTGCCAGCAGTCAAAAGGGGTCCAATCAGCCCCAGCATTTT
abundance: many; v_gene: TRBV12-3/TRBV12-4; d_gene: NA; j_gene: TRBJ2-3; CDR3aa: CASRLTGRGTDTQYF; CDR3nt: TGTGCCAGCAGGCTGACAGGGAGGGGAACAGATACGCAGTATTTT
abundance: many; v_gene: TRBV5-6; d_gene: NA; j_gene: TRBJ1-5; CDR3aa: CASSWGGAGNQPQHF; CDR3nt: TGTGCCAGCAGTTGGGGGGGCGCTGGGAATCAGCCCCAGCATTTT
abundance: many; v_gene: TRBV12-3/TRBV12-4; d_gene: NA; j_gene: TRBJ1-1; CDR3aa: CASSFLRTEAFF; CDR3nt: TGTGCCAGCAGTTTCTTACGCACTGAAGCTTTCTTT
abundance: few; v_gene: TRBV20-1; d_gene: NA; j_gene: TRBJ1-1; CDR3aa: CSARDGRVNTEAFF; CDR3nt: TGCAGTGCTAGAGATGGGCGGGTGAACACTGAAGCTTTCTTT
abundance: NA; v_gene: TRBV30; d_gene: TRBD1; j_gene: TRBJ1-5; CDR3aa: CAWGTGGNQPQHF; CDR3nt: TGTGCCTGGGGGACAGGGGGCAATCAGCCCCAGCATTTT
abundance: few; v_gene: TRBV10-3; d_gene: NA; j_gene: TRBJ1-1; CDR3aa: CAINKGMNTEAFF; CDR3nt: TGTGCCATCAATAAGGGTATGAACACTGAAGCTTTCTTT
abundance: many; v_gene: TRBV5-1; d_gene: TRBD2; j_gene: TRBJ2-5; CDR3aa: CASSLAPSGGGETQYF; CDR3nt: TGCGCCAGCAGCTTGGCCCCTAGCGGGGGCGGGGAGACCCAGTACTTC
abundance: few; v_gene: TRBV5-1; d_gene: NA; j_gene: TRBJ2-1; CDR3aa: CASSPDWGAEQFF; CDR3nt: TGCGCCAGCAGCCCGGATTGGGGGGCTGAGCAGTTCTTC
abundance: few; v_gene: TRBV7-2; d_gene: NA; j_gene: TRBJ1-5; CDR3aa: CASSITGLYSNQPQHF; CDR3nt: TGTGCCAGCAGCATCACAGGGCTCTATAGCAATCAGCCCCAGCATTTT
abundance: many; v_gene: TRBV20-1; d_gene: TRBD1; j_gene: TRBJ2-1; CDR3aa: CSARDFEARDRDYNEQFF; CDR3nt: TGCAGTGCTAGAGATTTTGAGGCACGGGACAGAGATTACAATGAGCAGTTCTTC
abundance: once; v_gene: TRBV3-1; d_gene: NA; j_gene: TRBJ2-4; CDR3aa: CASSQGGLAKNIQYF; CDR3nt: TGTGCCAGCAGCCAAGGCGGGTTAGCCAAAAACATTCAGTACTTC
abundance: few; v_gene: TRBV4-3; d_gene: NA; j_gene: TRBJ2-7; CDR3aa: CASGRDMTSYEQYF; CDR3nt: TGCGCCAGCGGGAGGGACATGACCTCCTACGAGCAGTACTTC
abundance: few; v_gene: TRBV5-1; d_gene: NA; j_gene: TRBJ1-6; CDR3aa: CASAHGEGPSSYNSPLHF; CDR3nt: TGCGCCAGCGCTCACGGGGAGGGGCCCAGCTCCTATAATTCACCCCTCCACTTT
abundance: many; v_gene: TRBV27; d_gene: TRBD1; j_gene: TRBJ1-6; CDR3aa: CASSFTKTGVNSPLHF; CDR3nt: TGTGCCAGCAGTTTCACCAAGACAGGGGTTAATTCACCCCTCCACTTT
abundance: NA; v_gene: TRBV7-2; d_gene: TRBD2; j_gene: TRBJ2-7; CDR3aa: CASSVGTSGTEQYF; CDR3nt: TGTGCCAGCAGCGTCGGGACTAGCGGGACCGAGCAGTACTTC
abundance: few; v_gene: TRBV12-3/TRBV12-4; d_gene: TRBD1; j_gene: TRBJ2-7; CDR3aa: CASSVTGALYEQYF; CDR3nt: TGTGCCAGCAGTGTGACAGGGGCCCTCTACGAGCAGTACTTC
abundance: NA; v_gene: TRBV6-1; d_gene: NA; j_gene: TRBJ2-7; CDR3aa: CASSEASFSYEQYF; CDR3nt: TGTGCCAGCAGTGAAGCCAGTTTCTCCTACGAGCAGTACTTC
abundance: few; v_gene: TRBV20-1; d_gene: NA; j_gene: TRBJ1-1; CDR3aa: CRMGRVGMNTEAFF; CDR3nt: TGCAGGATGGGGAGGGTGGGTATGAACACTGAAGCTTTCTTT
abundance: NA; v_gene: TRBV11-2; d_gene: TRBD2; j_gene: TRBJ2-1; CDR3aa: CASSSPRLAFTYNEQFF; CDR3nt: TGTGCCAGCAGTTCTCCTCGACTAGCTTTTACCTACAATGAGCAGTTCTTC
abundance: many; v_gene: TRBV20-1; d_gene: NA; j_gene: TRBJ1-1; CDR3aa: CSARDLKATEAFF; CDR3nt: TGCAGTGCCCGGGACTTAAAGGCCACTGAAGCTTTCTTT
abundance: NA; v_gene: TRBV5-1; d_gene: TRBD1; j_gene: TRBJ2-3; CDR3aa: CASSLDRGPTIKGTDTQYF; CDR3nt: TGCGCCAGCAGCTTAGACAGGGGACCGACGATTAAGGGCACAGATACGCAGTATTTT
abundance: NA; v_gene: TRBV2; d_gene: NA; j_gene: TRBJ2-5; CDR3aa: CATKRGEQETQYF; CDR3nt: TGTGCCACCAAGAGGGGCGAACAAGAGACCCAGTACTTC
abundance: few; v_gene: TRBV7-2; d_gene: NA; j_gene: TRBJ2-3; CDR3aa: CASKNGGGYTQYF; CDR3nt: TGTGCCAGCAAAAATGGGGGCGGCTATACGCAGTATTTT
abundance: NA; v_gene: TRBV28; d_gene: NA; j_gene: TRBJ2-5; CDR3aa: CASSTHFEGTETQYF; CDR3nt: TGTGCCAGCAGTACCCATTTTGAGGGTACAGAGACCCAGTACTTC
abundance: NA; v_gene: TRBV5-5; d_gene: NA; j_gene: TRBJ2-5; CDR3aa: CASSFYRDSQETQYF; CDR3nt: TGTGCCAGCAGCTTTTACCGGGACTCGCAAGAGACCCAGTACTTC
abundance: NA; v_gene: TRBV6-5; d_gene: NA; j_gene: TRBJ2-5; CDR3aa: CASSYRSEDRTQYF; CDR3nt: TGTGCCAGCAGTTATAGGTCTGAAGATCGGACCCAGTACTTC
abundance: many; v_gene: TRBV6-2/TRBV6-3; d_gene: TRBD1; j_gene: TRBJ2-3; CDR3aa: CASSYNRDRVSQSTDTQYF; CDR3nt: TGTGCCAGCAGTTACAACCGCGACAGGGTATCCCAAAGCACAGATACGCAGTATTTT
abundance: many; v_gene: TRBV6-1; d_gene: NA; j_gene: TRBJ1-1; CDR3aa: CASRKDTALMNTEAFF; CDR3nt: TGTGCCAGCAGAAAGGACACGGCCTTGATGAACACTGAAGCTTTCTTT
abundance: few; v_gene: TRBV10-3; d_gene: TRBD1; j_gene: TRBJ1-1; CDR3aa: CAISDGQVNTEAFF; CDR3nt: TGTGCCATCAGCGATGGACAGGTGAACACTGAAGCTTTCTTT
abundance: NA; v_gene: TRBV12-3/TRBV12-4; d_gene: TRBD1; j_gene: TRBJ2-3; CDR3aa: CASRRGTGEKITDTQYF; CDR3nt: TGTGCCAGCAGGCGCGGGACAGGCGAAAAAATCACAGATACGCAGTATTTT
abundance: few; v_gene: TRBV5-1; d_gene: NA; j_gene: TRBJ2-1; CDR3aa: CASSLSRGGAHDEQFF; CDR3nt: TGCGCCAGCAGCTTGAGTAGGGGGGGGGCCCACGATGAGCAGTTCTTC
abundance: NA; v_gene: TRBV20-1; d_gene: NA; j_gene: TRBJ1-1; CDR3aa: CSARDIGAFF; CDR3nt: TGCAGTGCTAGAGATATCGGAGCTTTCTTT